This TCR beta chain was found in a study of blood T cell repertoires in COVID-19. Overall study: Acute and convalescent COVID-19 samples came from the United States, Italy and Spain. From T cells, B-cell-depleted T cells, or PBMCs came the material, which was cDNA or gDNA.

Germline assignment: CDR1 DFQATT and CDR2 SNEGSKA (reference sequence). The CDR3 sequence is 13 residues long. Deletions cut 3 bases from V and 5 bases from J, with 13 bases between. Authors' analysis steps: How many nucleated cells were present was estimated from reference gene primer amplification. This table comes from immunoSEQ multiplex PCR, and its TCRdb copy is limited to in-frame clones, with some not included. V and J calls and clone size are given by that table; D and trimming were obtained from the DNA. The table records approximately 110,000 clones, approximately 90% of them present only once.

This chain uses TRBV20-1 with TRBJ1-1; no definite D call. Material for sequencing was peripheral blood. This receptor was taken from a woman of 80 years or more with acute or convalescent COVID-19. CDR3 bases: TGCAGTGCTAGTACCCAGGAATATACTGAAGCTTTCTTT. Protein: CSASTQEYTEAFF.